One and the same sample provided the 8 T cell receptor beta chains below, sequenced in a study of cytotoxic CD8 clonotypes in ibrutinib-treated CLL. Produced via immunoSEQ multiplex PCR; TCRdb's table is partial and in-frame only. Of 50,000 or so clones in the sample, roughly 63% were seen once. The source was PBMCs, collected after 24 months of ibrutinib treatment. These receptors all stem from a human donor with chronic lymphocytic leukemia.

V usage is TRBV5-6 and J usage is TRBJ2-7; 8 positions match TRBD1. The CDR3 has 16 amino acids. Trimming took 2 bases from V and 3 from J; bases not matched to a gene: 10. CDR1 SGHDT and CDR2 YYEEEE come from the germline V gene. CDR3 loop: CASSFGSGQGGYEQYF. The CDR3 DNA reads as TGTGCCAGCAGCTTCGGTTCAGGACAGGGTGGCTACGAGCAGTACTTC.

Ten or more counts support this clone. The V gene is TRBV7-9, the J gene TRBJ2-5, with 9 bases aligning to TRBD2. J gave up 5 bases and V 0 bases, and 7 bases lay outside the gene matches. The CDR3 runs to 16 residues. Germline CDR1 SEHNR, CDR2 FQNEAQ (reference sequence). CDR3 DNA: TGTGCCAGCAGCTTAGCCCTGCGGGGGGGCGGTGAGACCCAGTACTTC. Residues: CASSLALRGGGETQYF.

This clone came up a few times. The chain carries TRBV11-2 and TRBJ1-3; 9 nucleotides agree with TRBD1. V lost 5 bases and J lost 0; bases outside the gene matches: 5. In germline, CDR1 is SGHAT, CDR2 FQNNGV. The CDR3 has 16 amino acids. The CDR3 loop reads CASSTGGQGSGNTIYF. CDR3 DNA sequence: TGTGCCAGCAGCACAGGGGGACAGGGCTCTGGAAACACCATATATTTT.

J is TRBJ2-2 and V is TRBV5-1; unclear D gene. The CDR3 is 13 amino acids. V lost 0 bases, J lost 6 bases, and 6 bases lay in between. The germline V gene encodes CDR1 SGHRS and CDR2 YFSETQ. This CDR3 reads CASSLATAGELFF. CDR3 sequence (DNA): TGCGCCAGCAGCTTGGCGACGGCCGGGGAGCTGTTTTTT.

J is TRBJ1-1 and V is TRBV10-3; 9 nucleotides agree with TRBD1. CDR3 size: 15 residues. Germline CDR1 and CDR2: ENHRY and SYGVKD. V shed 6 bases, J shed 3 bases, and the junction held 8 bases outside the gene matches. The CDR3 DNA reads as TGTGCCATCAGGGGACAGGGCATGGGGGACACTGAAGCTTTCTTT. It is translated as CAIRGQGMGDTEAFF.

Only a few counts were recorded for this clone. The V call is TRBV23-1, the J call TRBJ1-1; 7 bases map to TRBD1. TRBV23-1 is marked as an open reading frame, function uncertain. The CDR3 spans 17 residues. Trimming cost V 7 bases and J 1 base; bases outside gene matches: 15. CDR3 protein: CASIVSVTGKSNTEAFF. Here the CDR3 DNA reads TGCGCCAGCATAGTCTCGGTGACAGGGAAATCGAACACTGAAGCTTTCTTT.

This clone was picked up one time. The chain joins TRBV5-4 to TRBJ1-1; weak D call: TRBD1 (5 bases). The ends were cut back, 4 bases at V and 1 base at J, with 17 bases in the middle. The CDR3 spans 16 residues. Germline-derived CDR1 and CDR2 are SGHNT and YYREEE (reference sequence). CDR3 in amino acids: CASSRGGGLRNTEAFF. The CDR3 bases are TGTGCCAGCAGCCGGGGGGGTGGGTTGAGGAACACTGAAGCTTTCTTT.

Details on this clone: With a much larger clone just one base away, this may be a read error. This sequence joins TRBV2 and TRBJ2-5; D uncertain. Germline V lookup: CDR1 SNHLY, CDR2 FYNNEI. The ends were cut back, 6 bases at V and 4 bases at J, with 6 bases in the middle. There are 11 residues in the CDR3. This CDR3 is CASSLAETQYF. CDR3 coding DNA: TGTGCCAGCAGCTTGGCAGAGACCCAGTACTTC.